The following is a T cell receptor beta chain sequence with its context. The antigen is not known. Between the trimmed V and J ends, which lost 4 bases and 0 bases, there was a span of 18 bases. There are 17 residues in the CDR3. Germline-derived CDR1 and CDR2 are MNHEY and SVGAGI. The source of the sample is a study of T cells in Graves' hyperthyroidism and ophthalmopathy. Study in general: The authors collected peripheral blood at initial diagnosis, before any treatment. Overall study findings and caveats: Model predictions of ophthalmopathy came a median around 6.5 months before onset.

Clinicians diagnosed patients from clinical symptoms, serum thyroxine and TRAb, thyroid ultrasound and orbital computed tomography. Authors of the study amplified TCR beta CDR3 regions from RNA transcripts. HTBI primers were the set used in a first-round RT-PCR of the TCR CDR3. Via MiXCR, TCRdb re-called the multiplex PCR reads, giving one row per CDR3 protein. The sample lists around 260,000 distinct CDR3 sequences; less than 30% were seen once. The rearrangement uses TRBV6-5 and TRBJ1-2; possible D gene TRBD1, 6 bases. The sequence came from a man in his forties with Graves' hyperthyroidism that later progressed to Graves' ophthalmopathy. Specimen: blood. CDR3 coding DNA: TGTGCCAGCAGTTCAACGCCGACAGGCCGTCCTAACTATGGCTACACCTTC. Its translation is CASSSTPTGRPNYGYTF.